These 25 T cell receptor beta chains were sequenced from one sample in a study of T cells after yellow fever vaccination. TCRdb re-derived calls from the 5' RACE reads in MiXCR, one entry per CDR3 protein. In the table there are hundreds of thousands of distinct CDR3 sequences, around 4% of which are singletons. The sequenced sample was PBMCs, obtained on the day of the yellow fever booster vaccination. These receptors originate from a man between 18 and 29 years old who received the YFV17D yellow fever vaccine.

Ten or more counts support this clonotype. The V and J genes are TRBV4-1 and TRBJ1-5; 7 bases map to TRBD1. V gave up 4 bases and J gave up 0 bases; unmatched junction bases: 3. Germline CDR1 and CDR2: MGHRA and YSYEKL. The CDR3 is 15 amino acids. The chain's CDR3 is CASSPRGSSNQPQHF. In DNA, the CDR3 is TGCGCCAGCAGCCCCAGGGGGAGTAGCAATCAGCCCCAGCATTTT.

In its sample, this clonotype was seen many times. This chain links TRBV7-9 with TRBJ1-2, with a possible D match to TRBD1 (6 bases). Germline V lookup: CDR1 SEHNR, CDR2 FQNEAQ (reference sequence). The CDR3 length is 16 residues. The V end was cut by 1 base, the J end by 0 bases, with 12 bases between. This chain's CDR3 is CASSLDGGLANYGYTF. The CDR3 DNA reads as TGTGCCAGCAGCTTAGATGGGGGCCTAGCTAACTATGGCTACACCTTC.

This clonotype was found many times. The chain couples TRBV20-1 to TRBJ1-4; D remains ambiguous. The germline CDR1 and CDR2 sequences are DFQATT and SNEGSKA (reference sequence). Trimming pared 8 bases from V and 0 bases from J, leaving 10 bases between. The CDR3 is made up of 13 amino acids. DNA of the CDR3: TGCAGTCTATCAACAGCAACTAATGAAAAACTGTTTTTT. This codes for CSLSTATNEKLFF.

This clonotype was observed a few times. The rearrangement joins TRBV5-1 to TRBJ1-2; D not resolved. Germline V lookup: CDR1 SGHRS, CDR2 YFSETQ. The V gene lost 0 bases and the J gene lost 3 bases, with 9 bases spanning the gap. CDR3 length equals 14 residues. The CDR3 reads CASSLEHSYYGYTF. The CDR3 DNA follows: TGCGCCAGCAGCTTGGAGCACAGCTACTATGGCTACACCTTC.

This rearrangement joins TRBV5-4 to TRBJ1-2, with 7 bases lining up with TRBD1. Germline V gene sequence: CDR1 SGHNT, CDR2 YYREEE (reference sequence). The ends lost 6 bases at V and 2 bases at J; junction bases unmatched: 4. The CDR3 has 13 amino acids. This CDR3 reads CASTMGQNYGYTF. The CDR3 bases are TGTGCCAGCACCATGGGACAGAACTATGGCTACACCTTC.

This chain links TRBV20-1 with TRBJ1-6; D is uncertain. Germline lookup yields CDR1 DFQATT and CDR2 SNEGSKA (reference sequence). V lost 3 bases and J lost 0, with 9 bases in between. The CDR3 sequence is 15 residues long. The DNA for the CDR3 is TGCAGTGCTAGGAGACTAAGCTCCTATAATTCACCCCTCCACTTT. Protein sequence: CSARRLSSYNSPLHF.

This clonotype was seen many times. V gene TRBV7-2 combines with J gene TRBJ1-2; TRBD1 agrees at 8 bases. Germline trimming cut 1 base from V and 3 bases from J; bases unmatched to any gene: 4. Germline V gene data show CDR1 as SGHTA and CDR2 as FQGNSA. CDR3 size: 15 residues. CDR3 DNA: TGTGCCAGCAGCTTAGTGCCAGGGGGCGACTATGGCTACACCTTC. This codes for CASSLVPGGDYGYTF.

In its sample, this clonotype was seen many times. The chain joins TRBV5-1 to TRBJ2-7; a weak D match, TRBD2 (5 bases). Between the trimmed V and J ends, which lost 4 bases and 3 bases, there was a span of 14 bases. Germline CDR1 reads SGHRS; CDR2 reads YFSETQ. The CDR3 contains 14 residues. CDR3 DNA: TGCGCCAGCAGCCCCCCCGGACGGGACTACGAGCAGTACGTC. Translated: CASSPPGRDYEQYV.

This clonotype turned up a few times. The rearrangement joins TRBV4-3 to TRBJ2-3, with TRBD2 matching 14 bases. V trimming: 5 bases; J trimming: 5 bases; junction bases outside the gene matches: 9. The germline V gene encodes CDR1 LGHNA and CDR2 YSLEER. This CDR3 has 17 residues. DNA of the CDR3: TGCGCCAGCAGCTTCTCGACTAGCGGGGGGGCCGGAGATACGCAGTATTTT. Translation: CASSFSTSGGAGDTQYF.

This clonotype was detected ten times or more. The rearrangement uses TRBV3-1 and TRBJ2-3; TRBD2 matches at 15 bases. Germline CDR1 is LGHDT and CDR2 is YNNKEL (reference sequence). The CDR3 extends over 17 amino acids. V gave up 1 base and J gave up 11 bases; unmatched junction bases: 10. The CDR3 sequence: CASSQGRTSGGAFRQYF. The CDR3 DNA is TGTGCCAGCAGCCAAGGTCGGACTAGCGGGGGGGCCTTCCGGCAGTATTTT.

This clonotype was recorded at least ten times. The chain is built from TRBV6-6 and TRBJ1-6; the D is unclear. Germline-derived CDR1 and CDR2 are MNHNY and SVGAGI (reference sequence). The CDR3 is 14 amino acids. Trimming pared 8 bases from V and 9 bases from J, leaving 17 bases between. This chain's CDR3 is CASGVGQAGSPLHF. In DNA form, the CDR3 reads TGTGCCAGCGGGGTAGGGCAGGCGGGTTCACCCCTCCACTTT.

This clonotype was seen repeatedly, ten times or more. This chain uses TRBV20-1 with TRBJ1-1; possibly TRBD1 for D (6 bases). Trimming stripped 5 bases from V and 3 bases from J, with 16 bases between. Germline V lookup: CDR1 DFQATT, CDR2 SNEGSKA (reference sequence). This CDR3 comprises 14 residues. CDR3 residues: CSAGGGSSDTEAFF. In DNA, the CDR3 is TGCAGTGCTGGGGGCGGGTCCTCCGACACTGAAGCTTTCTTT.

This clonotype was counted only a few times. V is TRBV11-2 and J is TRBJ2-3; 9 bases are shared with TRBD2. Germline trimming cut 1 base from V and 4 bases from J; bases unmatched to any gene: 18. The CDR3 contains 20 residues. Germline assignment: CDR1 SGHAT and CDR2 FQNNGV. As DNA, the CDR3 is TGTGCCAGCAGCTTAGGATTTTTGCTGAATAGCGGGGGCCTATCAGATACGCAGTATTTT. It specifies CASSLGFLLNSGGLSDTQYF. The whole variable domain, remainder taken from reference TRBV11-2 and TRBJ2-3, is EAGVAQSPRYKIIEKRQSVAFWCNPISGHATLYWYQQILGQGPKLLIQFQNNGVVDDSQLPKDRFSAERLKGVDSTLKIQPAKLEDSAVYLCASSLGFLLNSGGLSDTQYFGPGTRLTVL.

This clonotype occurred many times. This chain links TRBV5-1 with TRBJ2-1; D ambiguous. CDR1 is SGHRS and CDR2 is YFSETQ in the germline V gene. V dropped 0 bases and J dropped 8 bases, with 12 bases sitting between them. The CDR3 is made up of 14 amino acids. This CDR3 reads CASSLAISADEQFF. CDR3 coding DNA: TGCGCCAGCAGCTTGGCCATCAGTGCGGATGAGCAGTTCTTC.

The chain employs TRBV6-5 and TRBJ1-4; D is unclear. The CDR3 has 14 amino acids. Germline V CDR1 and CDR2: MNHEY, SVGAGI. V lost 7 bases to trimming and J lost 7 bases, with 16 bases between them. CDR3 loop: CASMNSLGSEKLFF. The CDR3 bases are TGTGCCAGCATGAACTCACTGGGGAGTGAAAAACTGTTTTTT.

This clonotype appeared a few times. The chain is built from TRBV5-4 and TRBJ1-6; perhaps TRBD1 as D (6 bases). The CDR3 has 15 residues. Between the trimmed V and J ends, which lost 4 bases and 7 bases, there was a span of 15 bases. CDR1 and CDR2 from the germline V gene are SGHNT and YYREEE (reference sequence). The CDR3 is CASSPRQARNSPLHF. CDR3 DNA: TGTGCCAGCAGCCCTCGACAGGCCCGAAATTCACCCCTCCACTTT.

The chain links TRBV5-1 to TRBJ2-1; 8 nucleotides match TRBD2. Unmatched junction bases numbered 6, after V lost 6 bases and J lost 4 bases. The CDR3 runs to 14 residues. Germline V gene sequence: CDR1 SGHRS, CDR2 YFSETQ. The CDR3 spells CASNSGGKYNEQFF. The CDR3 DNA is TGCGCCAGCAACAGCGGGGGCAAGTACAATGAGCAGTTCTTC.

This clonotype appeared many times. The chain joins TRBV5-1 to TRBJ2-2; no clear D. Germline V CDR1 and CDR2: SGHRS, YFSETQ. V lost 0 bases to trimming and J lost 4 bases, with 19 bases between them. The CDR3 sequence is 18 residues long. The CDR3 spells CASSLGVYGEPLTGELFF. Written as DNA, the CDR3 is TGCGCCAGCAGCTTGGGAGTATATGGCGAGCCCCTCACCGGGGAGCTGTTTTTT.

This clonotype was picked up many times. The chain uses TRBV19 and TRBJ1-2; 9 nucleotides match TRBD1. The CDR3 extends over 12 amino acids. V lost 10 bases and J lost 5; bases outside the gene matches: 5. Germline values: CDR1 LNHDA, CDR2 SQIVND (reference sequence). CDR3 sequence reads: CATLGQGYGYTF. CDR3 sequence (DNA): TGTGCCACACTCGGACAGGGGTATGGCTACACCTTC.

This clonotype has ten or more counts. The V call is TRBV12-3 or TRBV12-4, the J call TRBJ2-2; D gene unclear. The CDR3 has 14 amino acids. V lost 2 bases and J lost 4, with 8 bases in between. CDR3 in DNA: TGTGCCAGCAGTTTACTCAGGAGCACCGGGGAGCTGTTTTTT. This sequence encodes CASSLLRSTGELFF.

V and J are TRBV7-6 and TRBJ2-1, with a tentative D call TRBD2 (6 bases). V was clipped by 1 base and J by 2 bases, with 15 bases between them. CDR3 length: 17 residues. Germline V CDR1 and CDR2: SGHVS, FNYEAQ. CDR3 DNA sequence: TGTGCCAGCAGCTTAGTCGTCGGGACTTTTACCTACAATGAGCAGTTCTTC. This translates into CASSLVVGTFTYNEQFF.

This clonotype occurred many times. The chain couples TRBV19 to TRBJ2-1; no definite D call. Between the trimmed V and J ends, which lost 8 bases and 6 bases, there was a span of 8 bases. This CDR3 region has 11 residues. The germline CDR1 and CDR2 sequences are LNHDA and SQIVND (reference sequence). CDR3 DNA: TGTGCCAGTGGCACGGCCAATGAGCAGTTCTTC. Encoded protein: CASGTANEQFF.

This clonotype was counted only a few times. This chain links TRBV7-2 with TRBJ2-5, with a possible D match to TRBD2 (5 bases). Germline V gene sequence: CDR1 SGHTA, CDR2 FQGNSA. The CDR3 is 15 amino acids. Trimming removed 1 base from V and 4 bases from J, with 13 bases in between. The CDR3 region has the DNA TGTGCCAGCAGCTTAGGTGGTAGAGGGATAGAGACCCAGTACTTC. Its translation is CASSLGGRGIETQYF.

This clonotype has ten or more counts. The rearrangement uses TRBV20-1 and TRBJ2-5; the match to TRBD1 covers 7 bases. Per germline, CDR1 DFQATT and CDR2 SNEGSKA (reference sequence). This CDR3 has 12 amino acids. J lost 5 bases, V lost 6 bases, and 6 bases had no gene match. The DNA of the CDR3 is TGCAGTGCCCTGGGACAGATGGAGACCCAGTACTTC. Translation gives CSALGQMETQYF.

A few counts support this clonotype. CDR3 amino acids: CASSLERQTSYGYTF. The CDR3 nucleotides read TGTGCCAGCAGCTTAGAACGACAGACCAGCTATGGCTACACCTTC. The V call is TRBV7-2, the J call TRBJ1-2, with D possibly TRBD1 on 5 matching bases. Trimming stripped 1 base from V and 4 bases from J, with 13 bases between. This CDR3 contains 15 residues. CDR1 SGHTA and CDR2 FQGNSA come from the germline V gene.